These T cell receptor beta chains were read from a single sample in a study of T cell responses to AZD1222 COVID-19 vaccine. Repertoires were generated with immunoSEQ multiplex PCR, while TCRdb's copy carries only in-frame clones and drops some. The repertoire includes over 130,000 clones, 80% to 90% of them detected once, and around 3.5% sits in the top ten. This specimen consisted of peripheral blood, obtained on day 0 of AZD1222 vaccination. These TCRs come from an adult in good health. Each CDR3 is given with its conserved first and last residue. A D gene is named only where the DNA matches it firmly. For some rows the clone size is stated as once, few or many, or as a class when expanded; others skip it.

CDR3,DNA,length,V,D,J,size
CASSFRHSSGNTIYF,TGTGCCAGCAGCTTTCGGCATAGCTCTGGAAACACCATATATTTT,15,TRBV7-2,-,TRBJ1-3,-
CASSLDGAPYNEQFF,TGCGCCAGCAGCTTGGACGGAGCCCCCTACAATGAGCAGTTCTTC,15,TRBV5-1,-,TRBJ2-1,-
CASSQELVRSPLHF,TGTGCCAGCAGCCAAGAACTCGTGAGATCACCCCTCCACTTT,14,TRBV14,-,TRBJ1-6,once
CASSTLTDRQSKGYGYTF,TGTGCCAGCAGCACCCTAACGGACAGGCAATCCAAAGGGTATGGCTACACCTTC,18,TRBV7-2,TRBD1,TRBJ1-2,-
CASSAVVGTDTQYF,TGCGCCAGCAGCGCGGTCGTTGGCACAGATACGCAGTATTTT,14,TRBV5-1,-,TRBJ2-3,-
CASTPFGTSDNNEQFF,TGTGCCAGTACCCCATTCGGGACTAGCGACAACAATGAGCAGTTCTTC,16,TRBV19,TRBD2,TRBJ2-1,once
CASSDRGVTNYGYTF,TGCGCCAGCAGCGACCGAGGGGTTACTAACTATGGCTACACCTTC,15,TRBV5-1,-,TRBJ1-2,-
CASTLGLDTQYF,TGTGCCAGCACCTTGGGGTTAGATACGCAGTATTTT,12,TRBV7-8,-,TRBJ2-3,-
CASSPYEAGAHEQYF,TGTGCCAGCAGCCCCTACGAAGCGGGAGCCCACGAGCAGTACTTC,15,TRBV3-1/TRBV3-2,TRBD2,TRBJ2-7,once
CASSRSGQGTYGYTF,TGTGCCAGCAGTCGGTCGGGACAGGGTACCTATGGCTACACCTTC,15,TRBV28,TRBD1,TRBJ1-2,-
CASSVDPRVGYNEQFF,TGTGCCAGCAGCGTAGACCCTCGGGTGGGGTACAATGAGCAGTTCTTC,16,TRBV9,-,TRBJ2-1,-
CAWGTGPGELFF,TGTGCCTGGGGTACAGGGCCCGGGGAGCTGTTTTTT,12,TRBV30,-,TRBJ2-2,-
CASRPGTGQSMNTEAFF,TGTGCCAGCAGGCCCGGGACAGGTCAAAGCATGAACACTGAAGCTTTCTTT,17,TRBV28,TRBD1,TRBJ1-1,-
CASSREAGSTDTQYF,TGTGCCAGCAGCCGAGAAGCGGGGAGCACAGATACGCAGTATTTT,15,TRBV27,TRBD2,TRBJ2-3,-
CASLWTRETDTQYF,TGTGCCAGCCTATGGACAAGGGAAACAGATACGCAGTATTTT,14,TRBV6-6,-,TRBJ2-3,-
CASSLGVRVWLGGYTF,TGTGCCAGCAGCTTAGGAGTTAGAGTATGGTTGGGTGGCTACACCTTC,16,TRBV13,-,TRBJ1-2,-
CASSLTENTEAFF,TGTGCCAGCAGTTTAACAGAGAACACTGAAGCTTTCTTT,13,TRBV6-2/TRBV6-3,-,TRBJ1-1,-
CASSPLQGAKSEAFF,TGTGCCAGCAGCCCCCTACAGGGGGCTAAATCTGAAGCTTTCTTT,15,TRBV7-9,TRBD1,TRBJ1-1,few
CASSQGLAGGRREQYF,TGTGCCAGCAGCCAGGGACTAGCGGGAGGGAGAAGGGAGCAGTACTTC,16,TRBV7-2,TRBD2,TRBJ2-7,-
CASSLLGTGSLGYNEQFF,TGCGCCAGCAGCTTGCTCGGTACAGGGTCCCTTGGGTACAATGAGCAGTTCTTC,18,TRBV5-1,-,TRBJ2-1,once